The sequence of this T cell receptor (beta chain) was determined in a study of shared clonotypes between healthy human individuals. Study-wide results and limits: Unshared clonotypes carried lower generation probabilities than those common to all four donors. Among donors, sharing of clonotypes was expected to be affected by sequencing depth.

Using about 220 ng DNA, 30,000 or so T cell genomes, the sorted-subset replicate PCRs were run. Here immunoSEQ multiplex PCR was the method, and the copy in TCRdb shows in-frame clones only, minus some. The sample lists around 980,000 clones, around three quarters occurring once. Trimming pared 7 bases from V and 5 bases from J, leaving 17 bases between. CDR1 is MDHEN and CDR2 is SYDVKM in the germline V gene. The CDR3 contains 14 residues. Recent vaccinations or acute infections were absent in the healthy HIV-negative adult donors. Comment on this clone: The antigen remains undetermined.

The TCR was taken from a man in his late teens or twenties in good health. Some clones in this sample may be carry-over from other donors' samples. Sequencing was done on a sample of memory CD4+ T cells from PBMCs. Noted subset: CD45RA-negative fraction. The gene calls are TRBV28 and TRBJ1-1, with TRBD1 as a possible D gene (5 bases). The CDR3 spells CASTRRGGRTEAFF. CDR3 nucleotide sequence: TGTGCCAGCACCAGGCGGGGCGGGAGGACTGAAGCTTTCTTT.